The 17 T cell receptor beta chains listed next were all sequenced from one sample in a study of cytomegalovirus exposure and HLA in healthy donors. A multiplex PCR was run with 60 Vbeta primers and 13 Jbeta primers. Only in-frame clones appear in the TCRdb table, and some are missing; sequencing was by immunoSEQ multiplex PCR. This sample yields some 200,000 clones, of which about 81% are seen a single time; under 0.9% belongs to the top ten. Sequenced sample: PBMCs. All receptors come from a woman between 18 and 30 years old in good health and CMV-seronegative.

CDR3 residues: CATRDREILLHGYTF. Written as DNA, the CDR3 is TGTGCCACACGGGACAGGGAAATCTTGTTGCATGGCTACACCTTC. The chain uses TRBV6-5 and TRBJ1-2; 9 positions agree with TRBD1. This CDR3 is built from 15 residues. The ends lost 10 bases at V and 6 bases at J; junction bases unmatched: 15. Germline V lookup: CDR1 MNHEY, CDR2 SVGAGI.

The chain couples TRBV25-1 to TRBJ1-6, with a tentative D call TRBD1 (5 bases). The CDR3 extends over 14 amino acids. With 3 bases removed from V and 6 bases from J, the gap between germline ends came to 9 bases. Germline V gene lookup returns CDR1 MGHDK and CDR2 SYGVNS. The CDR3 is CASSEQTANSPLHF. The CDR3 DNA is TGTGCCAGCAGTGAGCAGACAGCTAATTCACCCCTCCACTTT.

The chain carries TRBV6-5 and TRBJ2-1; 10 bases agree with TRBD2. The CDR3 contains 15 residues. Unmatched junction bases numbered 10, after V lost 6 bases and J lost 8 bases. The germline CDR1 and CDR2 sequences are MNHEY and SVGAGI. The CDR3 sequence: CASSSGTSVMHEQFF. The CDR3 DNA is TGTGCCAGCAGCTCCGGGACTAGCGTTATGCATGAGCAGTTCTTC.

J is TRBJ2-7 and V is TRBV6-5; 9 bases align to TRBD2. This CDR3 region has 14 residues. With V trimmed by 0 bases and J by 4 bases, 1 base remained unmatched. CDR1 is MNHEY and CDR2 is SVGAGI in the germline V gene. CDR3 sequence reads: CASSYSTSGYEQYF. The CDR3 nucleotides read TGTGCCAGCAGTTACTCGACTAGCGGATACGAGCAGTACTTC.

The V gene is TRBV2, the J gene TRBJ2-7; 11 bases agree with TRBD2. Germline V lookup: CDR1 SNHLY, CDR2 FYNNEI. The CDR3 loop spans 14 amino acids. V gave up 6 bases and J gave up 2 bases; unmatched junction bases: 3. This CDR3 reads CASRGTSGTYEQYF. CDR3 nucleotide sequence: TGTGCCAGCAGGGGGACTAGCGGAACCTACGAGCAGTACTTC.

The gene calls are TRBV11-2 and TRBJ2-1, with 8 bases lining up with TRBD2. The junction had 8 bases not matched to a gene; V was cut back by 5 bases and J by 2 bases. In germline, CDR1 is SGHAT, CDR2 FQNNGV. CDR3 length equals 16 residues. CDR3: CASSPSAGVPYNEQFF. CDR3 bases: TGTGCCAGCAGCCCGTCAGCGGGAGTTCCCTACAATGAGCAGTTCTTC.

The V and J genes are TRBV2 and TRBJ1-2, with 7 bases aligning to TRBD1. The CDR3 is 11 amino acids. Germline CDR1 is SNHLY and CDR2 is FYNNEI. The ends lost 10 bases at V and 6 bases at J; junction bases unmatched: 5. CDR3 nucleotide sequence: TGTGCCATGTCGACAGGGAATGGCTACACCTTC. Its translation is CAMSTGNGYTF.

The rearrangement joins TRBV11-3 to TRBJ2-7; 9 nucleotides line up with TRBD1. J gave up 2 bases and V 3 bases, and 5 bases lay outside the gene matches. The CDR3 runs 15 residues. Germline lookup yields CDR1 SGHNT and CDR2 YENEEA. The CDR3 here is CASSFAGTGTYEQYF. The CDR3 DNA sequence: TGTGCCAGCAGCTTCGCCGGGACAGGGACCTACGAGCAGTACTTC.

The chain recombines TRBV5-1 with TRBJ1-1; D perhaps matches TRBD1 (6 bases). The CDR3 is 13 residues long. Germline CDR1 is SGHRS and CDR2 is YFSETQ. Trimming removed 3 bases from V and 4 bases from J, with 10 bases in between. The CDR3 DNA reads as TGCGCCAGCAGCTCGCGACAGGCCACTGAAGCTTTCTTT. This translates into CASSSRQATEAFF.

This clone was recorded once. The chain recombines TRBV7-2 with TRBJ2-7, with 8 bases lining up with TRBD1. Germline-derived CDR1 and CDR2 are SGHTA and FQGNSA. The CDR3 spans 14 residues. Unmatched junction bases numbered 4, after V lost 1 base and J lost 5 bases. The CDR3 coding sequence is TGTGCCAGCAGCTTAGAGGGCAGGGGGCACGAGCAGTACTTC. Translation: CASSLEGRGHEQYF.

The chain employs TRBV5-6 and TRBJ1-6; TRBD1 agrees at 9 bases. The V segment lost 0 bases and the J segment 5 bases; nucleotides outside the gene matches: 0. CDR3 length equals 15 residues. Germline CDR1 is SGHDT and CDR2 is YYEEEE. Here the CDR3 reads CASSLGDRDNSPLHF. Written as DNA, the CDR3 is TGTGCCAGCAGCTTGGGGGACAGGGATAATTCACCCCTCCACTTT. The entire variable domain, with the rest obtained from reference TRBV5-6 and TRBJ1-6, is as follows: DAGVTQSPTHLIKTRGQQVTLRCSPKSGHDTVSWYQQALGQGPQFIFQYYEEEERQRGNFPDRFSGHQFPNYSSELNVNALLLGDSALYLCASSLGDRDNSPLHFGNGTRLTVT.

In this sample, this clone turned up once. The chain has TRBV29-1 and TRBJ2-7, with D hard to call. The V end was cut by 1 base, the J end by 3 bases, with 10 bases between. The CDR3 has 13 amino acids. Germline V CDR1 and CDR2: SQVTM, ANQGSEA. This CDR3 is CSVEVGRSYEQYF. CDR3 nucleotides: TGCAGCGTTGAAGTTGGTAGGAGCTACGAGCAGTACTTC.

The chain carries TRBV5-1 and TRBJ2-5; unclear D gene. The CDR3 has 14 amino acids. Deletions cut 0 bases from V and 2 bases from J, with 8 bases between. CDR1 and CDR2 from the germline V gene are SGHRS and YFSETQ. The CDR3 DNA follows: TGCGCCAGCAGCTTGGCGAGCCTTCAAGAGACCCAGTACTTC. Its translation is CASSLASLQETQYF.

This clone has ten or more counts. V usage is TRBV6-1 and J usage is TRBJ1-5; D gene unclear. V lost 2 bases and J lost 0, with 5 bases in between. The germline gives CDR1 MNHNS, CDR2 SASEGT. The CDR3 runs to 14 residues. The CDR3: CASSEMYSNQPQHF. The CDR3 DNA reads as TGTGCCAGCAGTGAAATGTATAGCAATCAGCCCCAGCATTTT.

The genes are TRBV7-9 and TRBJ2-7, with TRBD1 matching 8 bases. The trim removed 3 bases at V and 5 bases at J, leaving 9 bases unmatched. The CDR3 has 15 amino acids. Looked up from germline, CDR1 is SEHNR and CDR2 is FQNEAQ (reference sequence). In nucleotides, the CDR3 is TGTGCCAGCAGCTTTTTTAGGACAGGGTCCCACGAGCAGTACTTC. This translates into CASSFFRTGSHEQYF.

CDR3 in amino acids: CASSPGQENTGELFF. The CDR3 nucleotides are TGTGCCAGCAGTCCGGGACAGGAAAACACCGGGGAGCTGTTTTTT. V usage is TRBV2 and J usage is TRBJ2-2, with TRBD1 matching 8 bases. CDR3 size: 15 residues. CDR1 is SNHLY and CDR2 is FYNNEI in the germline V gene. V trimming: 5 bases; J trimming: 2 bases; junction bases outside the gene matches: 4.

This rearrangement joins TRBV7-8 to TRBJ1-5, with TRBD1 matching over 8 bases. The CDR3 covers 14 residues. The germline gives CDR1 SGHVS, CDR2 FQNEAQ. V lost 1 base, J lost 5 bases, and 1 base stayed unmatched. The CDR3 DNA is TGTGCCAGCAGCTTAGGCAGGGGGCATCAGCCCCAGCATTTT. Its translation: CASSLGRGHQPQHF.